Listed below are T cell receptor beta chains from one sample, sequenced in a study of cytomegalovirus exposure and HLA in healthy donors. Generated by immunoSEQ multiplex PCR, the TCRdb table keeps only in-frame clones and is missing some. Altogether about 130,000 clones are present, almost 90% being singletons, with the ten largest covering approximately 1.5%. Sequencing used PBMCs. These receptors came from a man younger than 45 in good health and CMV-seronegative. Both conserved end residues are part of each CDR3. Fields, in order: J gene, CDR3 length, clone size, D gene, V gene, CDR3 protein, CDR3 DNA. A D gene is named only where the DNA matches it firmly. Some rows mark clone size as missing; the rest say once, few, many or name a class of expanded clone.

>TRBJ2-7|13|large|NA|TRBV29-1
CSVETREPYEQYF
TGCAGCGTAGAGACCCGGGAACCCTACGAGCAGTACTTC
>TRBJ1-5|14|NA|NA|TRBV14
CASSPGGGNQPQHF
TGTGCCAGCAGCCCTGGCGGCGGGAATCAGCCCCAGCATTTT
>TRBJ2-2|13|NA|NA|TRBV2
CASKQEFTGELFF
TGTGCCAGCAAACAGGAGTTCACCGGGGAGCTGTTTTTT
>TRBJ2-7|15|NA|TRBD2|TRBV7-9
CASSPSISGVYEQYF
TGTGCCAGCAGCCCCTCGATAAGCGGGGTCTACGAGCAGTACTTC
>TRBJ2-3|13|NA|NA|TRBV5-6
CASSRTSTDTQYF
TGTGCCAGCAGCCGGACAAGCACAGATACGCAGTATTTT
>TRBJ2-7|15|NA|NA|TRBV4-1
CASSHPSGGSYEQYF
TGCGCCAGCAGCCACCCATCCGGCGGCTCCTACGAGCAGTACTTC
>TRBJ2-5|16|NA|TRBD2|TRBV10-1
CASSDPGAGIQETQYF
TGCGCCAGCAGCGACCCTGGAGCGGGGATCCAAGAGACCCAGTACTTC
>TRBJ2-2|15|NA|TRBD2|TRBV4-2
CASSPVAGQPGELFF
TGTGCCAGCAGCCCGGTAGCGGGACAACCCGGGGAGCTGTTTTTT
>TRBJ1-1|13|NA|NA|TRBV6-1
CASTGLANTEAFF
TGTGCCAGCACAGGGTTGGCGAACACTGAAGCTTTCTTT
>TRBJ1-2|15|NA|NA|TRBV4-3
CASSQERSGEYGYTF
TGCGCCAGCAGCCAAGAGCGCAGCGGGGAGTATGGCTACACCTTC
>TRBJ2-7|15|NA|TRBD1|TRBV6-5
CASSYAGTGVREQYF
TGTGCCAGCAGCTACGCCGGGACAGGGGTCCGCGAGCAGTACTTC
>TRBJ1-6|15|NA|TRBD1|TRBV9
CASSSHRTGSSPLHF
TGTGCCAGCTCGAGTCACAGGACAGGGAGTTCACCCCTCCACTTT
>TRBJ1-4|16|once|TRBD1|TRBV7-8
CASSLTAGTGNEKLFF
TGTGCCAGCAGCCTCACCGCCGGGACAGGGAATGAAAAACTGTTTTTT
>TRBJ2-7|12|NA|NA|TRBV5-3
CARSYSSYEQYF
TGTGCCAGAAGCTACAGCTCCTACGAGCAGTACTTC
>TRBJ2-7|13|NA|TRBD2|TRBV5-4
CASSFSSGYEQYF
TGTGCCAGCAGCTTCTCTAGCGGTTACGAGCAGTACTTC
>TRBJ2-7|13|few|NA|TRBV7-3
CASSLILGGEQYF
TGTGCCAGCAGCTTAATACTCGGAGGCGAGCAGTACTTC
>TRBJ1-3|14|NA|NA|TRBV7-2
CASSSPRVRSTIYF
TGTGCCAGCAGCTCCCCCCGGGTCCGAAGCACCATATATTTT
>TRBJ2-7|15|NA|NA|TRBV7-8
CASSLESALPYEQYF
TGTGCCAGCAGCTTAGAGAGTGCCCTTCCCTACGAGCAGTACTTC
>TRBJ1-4|11|few|NA|TRBV6-1
CAGNGGGKLFF
TGTGCCGGTAACGGGGGGGGGAAACTGTTTTTT
>TRBJ1-3|16|NA|NA|TRBV6-5
CASSYQGPASGNTIYF
TGTGCCAGCAGTTACCAGGGGCCGGCCTCTGGAAACACCATATATTTT
>TRBJ2-1|15|NA|TRBD2|TRBV9
CASSHTSGRRDEQFF
TGTGCCAGCAGCCACACTAGCGGGAGAAGGGATGAGCAGTTCTTC
>TRBJ2-3|14|NA|TRBD2|TRBV7-8
CASSFTSVGDTQYF
TGTGCCAGCAGCTTCACTAGCGTTGGCGATACGCAGTATTTT
>TRBJ2-7|14|NA|NA|TRBV30
CAWSLQGLSYEQYF
TGTGCCTGGAGTTTACAGGGCCTCTCCTACGAGCAGTACTTC
>TRBJ1-2|15|NA|NA|TRBV18
CASSPRSLANYGYTF
TGTGCCAGCTCACCACGTTCACTAGCTAACTATGGCTACACCTTC
>TRBJ2-3|15|NA|NA|TRBV7-2
CASSLEFRSTDTQYF
TGTGCCAGCAGCTTAGAGTTCAGGAGCACAGATACGCAGTATTTT
>TRBJ2-2|15|NA|NA|TRBV10-3
CAISDSRGNTGELFF
TGTGCCATCAGTGACTCCCGGGGGAACACCGGGGAGCTGTTTTTT
>TRBJ2-2|15|NA|TRBD1|TRBV4-1
CASSQVQGDPGELFF
TGCGCCAGCAGCCAAGTTCAGGGGGATCCCGGGGAGCTGTTTTTT
>TRBJ2-7|14|few|NA|TRBV9
CASSALGQGSEQYF
TGTGCCAGCAGCGCCCTTGGGCAGGGCAGCGAGCAGTACTTC
>TRBJ2-7|15|NA|NA|TRBV9
CASSVGGSSAGEQYF
TGTGCCAGCAGCGTAGGTGGAAGCTCCGCGGGGGAGCAGTACTTC
>TRBJ2-5|13|NA|NA|TRBV7-9
CASSSDRGGTQYF
TGTGCCAGCAGCTCGGACAGAGGAGGGACCCAGTACTTC
>TRBJ1-3|12|NA|NA|TRBV18
CASSQWLDTIYF
TGTGCCAGCTCACAGTGGCTTGACACCATATATTTT